The following is a TCR beta chain sequence with its context. In the authors' workflow: How many nucleated cells were present was estimated from reference gene primer amplification. Assay: immunoSEQ multiplex PCR; the TCRdb copy retains only in-frame clones and omits some. The DNA gave D and trimming, while V, J and clone size come from that table. In the table there are around 700,000 clones, just under 90% of which are singletons. With V trimmed by 5 bases and J by 2 bases, 5 bases remained unmatched. The length of the CDR3 is 15 residues. Looked up from germline, CDR1 is MNHEY and CDR2 is SMNVEV (reference sequence). These data belong to a study of blood T cell repertoires in COVID-19. Background on the study: Spain, Italy and the United States supplied samples that represented acute and convalescent COVID-19. PBMCs, B-cell-depleted T cells, or T cells were the source of the cDNA or gDNA that made up the material.

J is TRBJ1-2 and V is TRBV27; 10 bases map to TRBD1. Sample: peripheral blood. This clonotype originated in a woman between 18 and 30 years old with acute or convalescent COVID-19. For the CDR3, the DNA is TGTGCCAGCAGTCGTCGACAGGGGGCGAACTATGGCTACACCTTC. Translating it yields CASSRRQGANYGYTF.